The rows below give T cell receptor beta chains drawn from one sample of a study of T cell changes during pregnancy in multiple sclerosis. Method: immunoSEQ multiplex PCR; TCRdb's copy keeps in-frame clones and lacks some. The data hold 40,000 to 60,000 clones, with 92% observed a single time. This sample comprised CD4+ T cells from peripheral blood mononuclear cells, obtained in the third trimester of pregnancy. The receptors originated from a female donor with multiple sclerosis, enrolled in a pregnancy study. The CDR3 runs from the conserved cysteine through the conserved F or W. Each record gives: CDR3 protein, J gene, V gene, D gene, clone size. D genes are given only for firm matches. Expanded clones get a size class; other rows say once, few or many, or leave the size out.

cdr3_aa: CASRRSGGVSTDTQYF; j_call: TRBJ2-3; v_call: TRBV19; d_call: TRBD2; clone_size: once
cdr3_aa: CASSPFSTGSAGELFF; j_call: TRBJ2-2; v_call: TRBV18; d_call: -; clone_size: -
cdr3_aa: CASSAPGLAGVSSYNEQFF; j_call: TRBJ2-1; v_call: TRBV2; d_call: TRBD2; clone_size: -
cdr3_aa: CSPYTDTQYF; j_call: TRBJ2-3; v_call: TRBV20-1; d_call: -; clone_size: -
cdr3_aa: CASSLGARASGGRGTQYF; j_call: TRBJ2-5; v_call: TRBV11-3; d_call: TRBD2; clone_size: -
cdr3_aa: CASSVGTNSYEQYF; j_call: TRBJ2-7; v_call: TRBV9; d_call: -; clone_size: few
cdr3_aa: CAIFFRDRGKGDGYTF; j_call: TRBJ1-2; v_call: TRBV21-1; d_call: -; clone_size: -
cdr3_aa: CASSFRTLAGSYEQYF; j_call: TRBJ2-7; v_call: TRBV5-4; d_call: TRBD2; clone_size: -
cdr3_aa: CASSSGQGEETQYF; j_call: TRBJ2-5; v_call: TRBV11-3; d_call: TRBD1; clone_size: -
cdr3_aa: CASSSGVGVYNEQFF; j_call: TRBJ2-1; v_call: TRBV5-1; d_call: TRBD2; clone_size: -
cdr3_aa: CASSPGQSSGNTIYF; j_call: TRBJ1-3; v_call: TRBV6-5; d_call: TRBD1; clone_size: -
cdr3_aa: CASGLGTQTEAFF; j_call: TRBJ1-1; v_call: TRBV6-5; d_call: -; clone_size: -
cdr3_aa: CAIGTSGGREQFF; j_call: TRBJ2-1; v_call: TRBV2; d_call: TRBD2; clone_size: -
cdr3_aa: CASSPRRTGELFF; j_call: TRBJ2-2; v_call: TRBV7-2; d_call: -; clone_size: -
cdr3_aa: CASSREAVGELFF; j_call: TRBJ2-2; v_call: TRBV14; d_call: -; clone_size: -
cdr3_aa: CASSARGEAIQYF; j_call: TRBJ2-4; v_call: TRBV9; d_call: TRBD2; clone_size: -
cdr3_aa: CASSQVGKGSNQPQHF; j_call: TRBJ1-5; v_call: TRBV4-1; d_call: -; clone_size: -
cdr3_aa: CASSLDPTGAGSEQYF; j_call: TRBJ2-7; v_call: TRBV19; d_call: TRBD1; clone_size: -
cdr3_aa: CASSLPTVESTYEQYF; j_call: TRBJ2-7; v_call: TRBV28; d_call: -; clone_size: -
cdr3_aa: CASSDRDINEKLFF; j_call: TRBJ1-4; v_call: TRBV7-9; d_call: TRBD1; clone_size: -
cdr3_aa: CASSLRPNTEAFF; j_call: TRBJ1-1; v_call: TRBV7-8; d_call: -; clone_size: -
cdr3_aa: CASSPYSLRIRASPLHF; j_call: TRBJ1-6; v_call: TRBV11-2; d_call: -; clone_size: -
cdr3_aa: CATSRIPGQVDGYTF; j_call: TRBJ1-2; v_call: TRBV15; d_call: TRBD1; clone_size: -
cdr3_aa: CASRERQINQPQHF; j_call: TRBJ1-5; v_call: TRBV2; d_call: -; clone_size: -
cdr3_aa: CASSPEVTGLNTGELFF; j_call: TRBJ2-2; v_call: TRBV11-2; d_call: -; clone_size: -
cdr3_aa: CASSSGQNLLHEQYF; j_call: TRBJ2-7; v_call: TRBV5-8; d_call: TRBD1; clone_size: -
cdr3_aa: CAISSILDRNYGYTF; j_call: TRBJ1-2; v_call: TRBV10-3; d_call: -; clone_size: once
cdr3_aa: CASSPGTTYNEQFF; j_call: TRBJ2-1; v_call: TRBV27; d_call: TRBD2; clone_size: -
cdr3_aa: CATSDPGTGNTGELFF; j_call: TRBJ2-2; v_call: TRBV15; d_call: TRBD1; clone_size: -
cdr3_aa: CASSSGFHEQYF; j_call: TRBJ2-7; v_call: TRBV2; d_call: -; clone_size: -
cdr3_aa: CASSLFLSRDYTRIGYNEQFF; j_call: TRBJ2-1; v_call: TRBV27; d_call: TRBD2; clone_size: -
cdr3_aa: CASSEEGGQGNQPQHF; j_call: TRBJ1-5; v_call: TRBV6-1; d_call: TRBD1; clone_size: -
cdr3_aa: CASSLSPPGQGYSPLHF; j_call: TRBJ1-6; v_call: TRBV18; d_call: -; clone_size: -
cdr3_aa: CATSRDTGNTEAFF; j_call: TRBJ1-1; v_call: TRBV15; d_call: -; clone_size: few
cdr3_aa: CASSQGRLNTEAFF; j_call: TRBJ1-1; v_call: TRBV14; d_call: -; clone_size: -
cdr3_aa: CASSLLPEGEQYF; j_call: TRBJ2-7; v_call: TRBV18; d_call: -; clone_size: few
cdr3_aa: CASSWAQTGSFGYTF; j_call: TRBJ1-2; v_call: TRBV5-1; d_call: -; clone_size: -